This TCR beta chain was profiled in a study of human T cells and chemical hapten exposure. The wider study: Across samples, TCR yields varied, mostly owing to small differences in pooled library volumes.

Overall study results and limits: No shift was seen in TCRs above 1 in 1000 frequency with DPC sensitization.

With V trimmed by 5 bases and J by 8 bases, 9 bases remained unmatched. The CDR3 totals 15 residues. CDR1 SGHTA and CDR2 FQGTGA come from the germline V gene. The time point here: patch test 1, 2 weeks after DPC sensitization. Treatment reported: therapeutic diphenylcyclopropenone sensitization with weekly scalp DPC. Total RNA was isolated from whole blood that had not been fractionated. As the library was built, unique molecular identifiers were attached to individual cDNA molecules. Using its own MiXCR run on the RACE reads, TCRdb lists one record per CDR3 protein. The sample comprises fewer than 400,000 distinct CDR3 sequences, under 9% of which are singletons, and 7.5% to 9% rests with the top ten. There are a few counts of this clonotype. Its antigen is as yet unknown.

The rearrangement uses TRBV7-3 and TRBJ2-2; 9 positions agree with TRBD1. Sequencing was performed on whole blood, taken in connection with sensitization to the hapten diphenylcyclopropenone (DPC). This TCR was sampled from a woman aged 18-29 years with alopecia areata. Some clones in this sample may be carry-over from other donors' samples. The CDR3 here is CASSPYRTGVGELFF. In nucleotides, the CDR3 is TGTGCCAGCAGCCCCTACCGGACAGGGGTTGGGGAGCTGTTTTTT.